The clone carrying this T cell receptor beta chain was seen a handful of times. The sample belongs to a study of blood T cell repertoires in COVID-19. Study context: Spain, Italy and the United States supplied samples that represented acute and convalescent COVID-19. The cDNA or gDNA used as material had been derived from T cells, B-cell-depleted T cells, or PBMCs.

The authors' processing: Reference gene primer amplification in the assay estimated nucleated cell counts. Generated by immunoSEQ multiplex PCR, the TCRdb table keeps only in-frame clones and is missing some. V and J calls and clone size follow that table, whereas D and trimming were derived from the DNA. The sample lists approximately 250,000 clones; about 85% were seen once. J gave up 5 bases and V 4 bases, and 8 bases lay outside the gene matches. This CDR3 region has 15 residues. CDR1 and CDR2 (germline): SGHTA, FQGNSA. The chain has TRBV7-2 and TRBJ2-3, with 8 bases lining up with TRBD2. Material: peripheral blood. The sequence was collected from a woman in her sixties or seventies with active or convalescent COVID-19. In DNA form, the CDR3 reads TGTGCCAGCAGCTCCCAAGCGGGGGAGCAAGATACGCAGTATTTT. Protein sequence: CASSSQAGEQDTQYF.